The entry below describes one TCR beta chain. Its specificity is unknown. CDR1 is SGHRS and CDR2 is YFSETQ in the germline V gene. CDR3 size: 13 residues. This sample stems from a study of blood T cells in healthy people across ages. Whole-study findings and limits: Unsorted PBMCs prevented conclusive naive versus antigen-experienced comparison.

Then a second PCR, running roughly 7 to 11 cycles, was carried out with a sample-barcoded 5' primer and a J-beta primer mix. TCRdb ran MiXCR on the 5' RACE reads and lists one entry per CDR3 protein. The repertoire consists of 710,000 or so distinct CDR3 sequences, with approximately 30% occurring once and the leading ten covering 15%. Sequenced material: blood. J is TRBJ2-7 and V is TRBV5-1; D possibly corresponds to TRBD1 (6 bases). The J call is uncertain, as TRBJ2-5 better fits the DNA end. This receptor was taken from a woman aged 80 or over in good health. DNA for the CDR3: TGCGCCAGCAACAGGGAGTCAGGAGAGACCCAGTACTTC. This sequence encodes CASNRESGETQYF.